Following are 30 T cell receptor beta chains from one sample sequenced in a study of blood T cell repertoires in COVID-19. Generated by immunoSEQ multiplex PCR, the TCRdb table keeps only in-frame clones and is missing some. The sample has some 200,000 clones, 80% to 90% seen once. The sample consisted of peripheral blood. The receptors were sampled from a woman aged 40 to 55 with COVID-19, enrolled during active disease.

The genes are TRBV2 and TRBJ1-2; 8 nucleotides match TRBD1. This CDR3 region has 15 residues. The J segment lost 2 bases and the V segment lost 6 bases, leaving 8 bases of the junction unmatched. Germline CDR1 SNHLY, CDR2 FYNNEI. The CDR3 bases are TGTGCCAGCAGCCCAGACAGGGGAGGAAACTATGGCTACACCTTC. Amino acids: CASSPDRGGNYGYTF. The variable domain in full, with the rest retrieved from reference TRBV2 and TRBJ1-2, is EPEVTQTPSHQVTQMGQEVILRCVPISNHLYFYWYRQILGQKVEFLVSFYNNEISEKSEIFDDQFSVERPDGSNFTLKIRSTKLEDSAMYFCASSPDRGGNYGYTFGSGTRLTVV.

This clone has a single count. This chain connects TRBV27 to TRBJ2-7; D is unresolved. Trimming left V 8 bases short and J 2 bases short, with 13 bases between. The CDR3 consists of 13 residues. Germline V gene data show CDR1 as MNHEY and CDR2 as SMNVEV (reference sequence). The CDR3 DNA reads TGTGCCAGCGCCGTTGCGGCTACCTACGAGCAGTACGTC. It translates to CASAVAATYEQYV.

The CDR3 reads CASIQSGGTEAFF. The DNA of the CDR3 is TGTGCCAGCATTCAATCAGGGGGCACTGAAGCTTTCTTT. The V call is TRBV2, the J call TRBJ1-1; 7 nucleotides agree with TRBD1. Germline V CDR1 and CDR2: SNHLY, FYNNEI. This CDR3 has 13 amino acids. V lost 7 bases and J lost 4; bases outside the gene matches: 6. The full variable domain, with the rest looked up from reference TRBV2 and TRBJ1-1, is EPEVTQTPSHQVTQMGQEVILRCVPISNHLYFYWYRQILGQKVEFLVSFYNNEISEKSEIFDDQFSVERPDGSNFTLKIRSTKLEDSAMYFCASIQSGGTEAFFGQGTRLTVV.

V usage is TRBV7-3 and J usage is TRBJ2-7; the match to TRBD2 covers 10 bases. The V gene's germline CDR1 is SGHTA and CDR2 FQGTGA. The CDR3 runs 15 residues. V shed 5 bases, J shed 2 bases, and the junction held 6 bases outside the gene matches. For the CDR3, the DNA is TGTGCCAGCAGCACGTTAAGCGGGAGGGCCTACGAGCAGTACTTC. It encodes CASSTLSGRAYEQYF.

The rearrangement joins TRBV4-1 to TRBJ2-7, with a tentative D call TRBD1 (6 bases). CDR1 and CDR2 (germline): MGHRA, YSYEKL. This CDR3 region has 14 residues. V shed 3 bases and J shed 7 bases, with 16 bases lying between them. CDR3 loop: CASSHQTGLGEQYF. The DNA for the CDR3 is TGCGCCAGCAGCCACCAAACAGGGCTGGGGGAGCAGTACTTC.

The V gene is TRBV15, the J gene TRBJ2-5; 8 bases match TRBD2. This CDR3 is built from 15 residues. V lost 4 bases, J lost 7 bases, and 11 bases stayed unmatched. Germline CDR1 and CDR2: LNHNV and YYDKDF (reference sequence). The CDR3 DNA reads TGTGCCACCAGCAAAGCGGGACTAGGGCGTGGGACCCAGTACTTC. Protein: CATSKAGLGRGTQYF.

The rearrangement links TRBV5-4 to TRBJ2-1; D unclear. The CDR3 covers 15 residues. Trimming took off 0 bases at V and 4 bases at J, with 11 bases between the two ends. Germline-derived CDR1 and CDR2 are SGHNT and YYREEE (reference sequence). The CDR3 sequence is CASSLGISRYNEQFF. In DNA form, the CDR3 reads TGTGCCAGCAGCTTGGGGATTAGCAGATACAATGAGCAGTTCTTC.

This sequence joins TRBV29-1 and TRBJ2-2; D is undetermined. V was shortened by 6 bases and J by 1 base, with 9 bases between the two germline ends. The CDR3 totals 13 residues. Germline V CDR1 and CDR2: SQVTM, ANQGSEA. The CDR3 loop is CSVPNLNTGELFF. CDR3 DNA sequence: TGCAGCGTGCCTAACTTGAACACCGGGGAGCTGTTTTTT.

CDR3 amino acids: CASSLYGGGRKLNEQFF. The CDR3 nucleotides read TGTGCCAGCAGCTTATATGGAGGCGGGAGAAAGTTGAATGAGCAGTTCTTC. The gene calls are TRBV7-3 and TRBJ2-1; 7 bases align to TRBD2. The CDR3 has 17 amino acids. The V segment lost 2 bases and the J segment 7 bases; nucleotides outside the gene matches: 14. The germline gives CDR1 SGHTA, CDR2 FQGTGA.

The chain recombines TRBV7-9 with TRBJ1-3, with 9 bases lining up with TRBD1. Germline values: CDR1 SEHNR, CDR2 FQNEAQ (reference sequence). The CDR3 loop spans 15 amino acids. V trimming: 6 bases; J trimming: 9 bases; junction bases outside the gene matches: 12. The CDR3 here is CASSSGTGPSATIYF. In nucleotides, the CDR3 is TGTGCCAGCAGTTCCGGGACAGGGCCCTCTGCCACCATATATTTT.

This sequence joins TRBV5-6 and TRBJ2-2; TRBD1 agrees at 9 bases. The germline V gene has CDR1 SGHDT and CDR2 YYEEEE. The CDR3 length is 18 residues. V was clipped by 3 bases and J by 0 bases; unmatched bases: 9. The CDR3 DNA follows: TGTGCCAGCAGCTCGGGACAGGGAGCCAGAACGAACACCGGGGAGCTGTTTTTT. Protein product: CASSSGQGARTNTGELFF.

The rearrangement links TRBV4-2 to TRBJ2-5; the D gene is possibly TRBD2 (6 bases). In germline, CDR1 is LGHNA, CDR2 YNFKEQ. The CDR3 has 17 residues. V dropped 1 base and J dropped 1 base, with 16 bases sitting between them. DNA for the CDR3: TGTGCCAGCAGCCAAGGCGGGACCCACTCGGTCCAAGAGACCCAGTACTTC. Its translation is CASSQGGTHSVQETQYF.

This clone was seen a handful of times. The chain's CDR3 is CAWPGQSYEQYV. The CDR3 coding sequence is TGTGCCTGGCCGGGACAGTCCTACGAGCAGTACGTC. The genes are TRBV30 and TRBJ2-7; 7 nucleotides agree with TRBD1. The trim removed 5 bases at V and 1 base at J, leaving 2 bases unmatched. In germline, CDR1 is GTSNPN, CDR2 SVGIG (reference sequence). This CDR3 region has 12 residues.

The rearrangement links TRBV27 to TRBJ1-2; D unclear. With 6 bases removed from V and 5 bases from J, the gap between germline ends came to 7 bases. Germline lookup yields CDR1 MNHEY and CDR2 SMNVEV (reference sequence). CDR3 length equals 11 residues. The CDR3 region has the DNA TGTGCCAGCAGAAACAGTTATGGCTACACCTTC. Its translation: CASRNSYGYTF.

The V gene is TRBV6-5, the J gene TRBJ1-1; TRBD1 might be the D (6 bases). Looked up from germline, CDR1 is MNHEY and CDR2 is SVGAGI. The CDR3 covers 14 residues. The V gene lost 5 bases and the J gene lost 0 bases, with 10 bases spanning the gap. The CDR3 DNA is TGTGCCAGCAGTCGGACAGCAATGAACACTGAAGCTTTCTTT. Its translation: CASSRTAMNTEAFF.

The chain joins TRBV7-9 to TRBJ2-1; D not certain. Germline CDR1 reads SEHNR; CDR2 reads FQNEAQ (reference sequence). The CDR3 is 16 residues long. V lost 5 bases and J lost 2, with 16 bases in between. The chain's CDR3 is CASSPNLQQAYNEQFF. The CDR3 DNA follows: TGTGCCAGCAGCCCGAATCTACAGCAAGCCTACAATGAGCAGTTCTTC.

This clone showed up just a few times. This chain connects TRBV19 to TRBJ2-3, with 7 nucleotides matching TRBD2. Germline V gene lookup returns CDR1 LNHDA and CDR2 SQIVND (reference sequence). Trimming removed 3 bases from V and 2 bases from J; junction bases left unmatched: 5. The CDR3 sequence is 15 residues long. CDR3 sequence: CASSMGGGPTDTQYF. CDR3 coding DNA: TGTGCCAGTAGTATGGGCGGGGGTCCCACAGATACGCAGTATTTT.

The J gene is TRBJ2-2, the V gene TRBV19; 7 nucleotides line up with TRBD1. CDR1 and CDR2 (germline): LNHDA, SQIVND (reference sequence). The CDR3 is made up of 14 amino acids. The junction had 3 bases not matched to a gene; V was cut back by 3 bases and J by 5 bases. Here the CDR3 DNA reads TGTGCCAGTAGTATGTCAGGGGGAACCGGGGAGCTGTTTTTT. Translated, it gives CASSMSGGTGELFF. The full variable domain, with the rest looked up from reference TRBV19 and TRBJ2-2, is DGGITQSPKYLFRKEGQNVTLSCEQNLNHDAMYWYRQDPGQGLRLIYYSQIVNDFQKGDIAEGYSVSREKKESFPLTVTSAQKNPTAFYLCASSMSGGTGELFFGEGSRLTVL.

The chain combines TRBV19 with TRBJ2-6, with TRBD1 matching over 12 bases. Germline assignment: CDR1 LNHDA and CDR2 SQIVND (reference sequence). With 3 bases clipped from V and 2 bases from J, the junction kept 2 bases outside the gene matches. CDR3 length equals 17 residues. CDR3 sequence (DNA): TGTGCCAGTAGTATTGGGACAGGGGGCGCTGGGGCCAACGTCCTGACTTTC. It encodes CASSIGTGGAGANVLTF.

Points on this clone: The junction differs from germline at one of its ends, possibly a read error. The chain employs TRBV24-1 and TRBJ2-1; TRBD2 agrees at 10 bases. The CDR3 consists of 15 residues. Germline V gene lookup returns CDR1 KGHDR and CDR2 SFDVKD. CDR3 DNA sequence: TGTGCCACCAGTCCGGCTAGCGGGGGTGATAATGGGCAGTTCTTC. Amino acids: CATSPASGGDNGQFF.

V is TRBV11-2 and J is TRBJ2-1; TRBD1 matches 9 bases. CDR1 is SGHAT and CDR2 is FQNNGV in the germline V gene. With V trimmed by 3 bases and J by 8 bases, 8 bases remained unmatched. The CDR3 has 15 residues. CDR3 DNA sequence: TGTGCCAGCAGCTTGGACAGGGGAGATGTTCATGAGCAGTTCTTC. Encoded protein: CASSLDRGDVHEQFF.

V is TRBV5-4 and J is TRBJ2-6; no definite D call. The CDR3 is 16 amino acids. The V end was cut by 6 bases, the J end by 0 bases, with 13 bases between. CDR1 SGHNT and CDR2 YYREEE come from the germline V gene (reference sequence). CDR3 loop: CASNPPASSGANVLTF. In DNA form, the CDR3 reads TGTGCCAGCAACCCGCCCGCCAGCTCTGGGGCCAACGTCCTGACTTTC. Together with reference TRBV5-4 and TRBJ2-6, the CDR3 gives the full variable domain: ETGVTQSPTHLIKTRGQQVTLRCSSQSGHNTVSWYQQALGQGPQFIFQYYREEENGRGNFPPRFSGLQFPNYSSELNVNALELDDSALYLCASNPPASSGANVLTFGAGSRLTVL.

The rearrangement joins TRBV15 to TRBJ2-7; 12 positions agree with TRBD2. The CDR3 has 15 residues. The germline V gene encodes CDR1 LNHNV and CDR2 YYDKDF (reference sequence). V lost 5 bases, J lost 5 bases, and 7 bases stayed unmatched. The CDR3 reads CATSSTSGRFNEQYF. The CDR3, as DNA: TGTGCCACCAGCTCTACTAGCGGGAGGTTCAACGAGCAGTACTTC. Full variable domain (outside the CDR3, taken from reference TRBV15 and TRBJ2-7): DAMVIQNPRYQVTQFGKPVTLSCSQTLNHNVMYWYQQKSSQAPKLLFHYYDKDFNNEADTPDNFQSRRPNTSFCFLDIRSPGLGDTAMYLCATSSTSGRFNEQYFGPGTRLTVT.

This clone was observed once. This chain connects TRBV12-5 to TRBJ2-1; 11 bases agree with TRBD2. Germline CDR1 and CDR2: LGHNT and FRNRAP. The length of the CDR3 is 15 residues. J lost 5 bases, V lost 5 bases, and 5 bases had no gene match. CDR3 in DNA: TGTGCTAGTGGTCTCGGGACTAGCGGTAACAATGAGCAGTTCTTC. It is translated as CASGLGTSGNNEQFF.

The CDR3, as DNA: TGTGCCAGCAGCCAAGGCTCACAACAAGCCTACGAGCAGTACTTC. The encoded protein is CASSQGSQQAYEQYF. The genes are TRBV3-1 (or the pseudogene TRBV3-2) and TRBJ2-7; D unresolved. CDR1 is LGHDT, CDR2 YNNKEL, per germline (reference sequence). This CDR3 region has 15 residues. V dropped 1 base and J dropped 2 bases, with 12 bases sitting between them.

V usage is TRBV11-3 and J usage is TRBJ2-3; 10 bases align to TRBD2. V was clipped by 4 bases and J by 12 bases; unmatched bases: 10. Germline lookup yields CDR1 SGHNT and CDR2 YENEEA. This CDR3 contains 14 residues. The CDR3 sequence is CASSSGDSGGKQYF. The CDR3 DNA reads TGTGCCAGCAGCTCCGGGGATAGCGGGGGGAAACAGTATTTT.

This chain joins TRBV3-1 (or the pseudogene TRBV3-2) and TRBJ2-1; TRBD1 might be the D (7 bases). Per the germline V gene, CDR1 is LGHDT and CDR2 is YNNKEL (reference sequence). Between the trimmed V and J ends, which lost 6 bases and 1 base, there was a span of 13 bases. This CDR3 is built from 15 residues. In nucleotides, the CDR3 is TGTGCCAGCAGTCGGAGGGGGCAGTCCTACAATGAGCAGTTCTTC. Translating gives CASSRRGQSYNEQFF.

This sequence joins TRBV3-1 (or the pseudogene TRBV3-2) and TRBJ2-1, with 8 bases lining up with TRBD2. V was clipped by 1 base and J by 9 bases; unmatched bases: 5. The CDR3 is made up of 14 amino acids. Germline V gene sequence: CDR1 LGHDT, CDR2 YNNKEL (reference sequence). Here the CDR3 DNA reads TGTGCCAGCAGCCAAGGTCGGGAGGGCAGTGAGCAGTTCTTC. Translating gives CASSQGREGSEQFF.

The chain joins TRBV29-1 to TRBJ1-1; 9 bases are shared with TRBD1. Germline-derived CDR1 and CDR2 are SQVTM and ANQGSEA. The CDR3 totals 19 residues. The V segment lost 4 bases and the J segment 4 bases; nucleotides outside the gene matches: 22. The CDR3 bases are TGCAGCGTTGTGTATTGGAACAGGGGGCCAATTGACGTCGTCACTGAAGCTTTCTTT. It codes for CSVVYWNRGPIDVVTEAFF.

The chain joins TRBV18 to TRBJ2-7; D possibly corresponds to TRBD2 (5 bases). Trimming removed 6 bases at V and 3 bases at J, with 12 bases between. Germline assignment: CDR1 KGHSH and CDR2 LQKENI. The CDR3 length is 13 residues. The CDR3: CASSPARGYEQYF. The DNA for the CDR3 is TGTGCCAGCTCCCCTGCCCGGGGCTACGAGCAGTACTTC.